A selection of T cell receptor beta chains follows, all from one sample in a study of blood T cell repertoires in COVID-19. Sequencing used immunoSEQ multiplex PCR; TCRdb keeps in-frame clones, though not all of them. The sample has about 150,000 clones; 70% to 90% are singletons. The sequenced material came from peripheral blood. The receptors were sampled from a woman aged 55-69 years with COVID-19, enrolled during active disease. The CDR3 runs from the conserved cysteine through the conserved F or W. A D gene is named only where the DNA matches it firmly. Clone size is not always given. Where it is, it says once, few, many or a class for expanded clones.

>15|TRBJ1-5|once|TRBV6-5|.
TGTGCCAGCAGTCCGGGGAAGAGTAGCAATCAGCCCCAGCATTTT
CASSPGKSSNQPQHF
>12|TRBJ1-5|.|TRBV18|.
TGTGCCAGCTCAACCCGGGAACGGCCCCAGCATTTT
CASSTRERPQHF
>16|TRBJ1-4|.|TRBV7-9|TRBD1
TGTGCCAGCAGCACCCTTACAGGGGGTCCTGGGGAAAAACTGTTTTTT
CASSTLTGGPGEKLFF
>15|TRBJ2-1|.|TRBV7-9|TRBD1
TGTGCCAGCAGCTTAGTGGGACAGGACTACAATGAGCAGTTCTTC
CASSLVGQDYNEQFF
>15|TRBJ2-1|.|TRBV5-1|TRBD2
TGCGCCAGCAGCTTGAGGCTAGCGGGAGCGAATGAGCAGTTCTTC
CASSLRLAGANEQFF
>16|TRBJ2-3|.|TRBV5-4|TRBD2
TGTGCCAGCAGCACCGGGACTAGCGGGAGCACAGATACGCAGTATTTT
CASSTGTSGSTDTQYF
>13|TRBJ1-2|.|TRBV19|TRBD1
TGTGCCACTCTCGGGACAGAGGATTATGGCTACACCTTC
CATLGTEDYGYTF
>13|TRBJ1-5|.|TRBV18|TRBD1
TGTGCCAGCTCACCGGGACAGGGTAAGCCCCAGCATTTT
CASSPGQGKPQHF
>15|TRBJ1-5|.|TRBV9|TRBD1
TGTGCCAGCAGCTCCGGACAGGTTAGCAATCAGCCCCAGCATTTT
CASSSGQVSNQPQHF
>15|TRBJ2-7|.|TRBV11-3|TRBD2
TGTGCCAGCAGCCTCTCTAGCGGTAGCTCCTACGAGCAGTACTTC
CASSLSSGSSYEQYF
>16|TRBJ1-2|once|TRBV13|.
TGTGCCAGCAGCCACCAACAGAGGAGGGATCACTATGGCTACACCTTC
CASSHQQRRDHYGYTF
>15|TRBJ2-1|once|TRBV27|TRBD2
TGTGCCAGCAGGGCGGGGACTAGCGGAAACAATGAGCAGTTCTTC
CASRAGTSGNNEQFF
>14|TRBJ2-7|.|TRBV7-2|.
TGTGCCAGCAGCAACCTAGCGCAGTCCTACGAGCAGTACTTC
CASSNLAQSYEQYF
>16|TRBJ2-5|.|TRBV7-8|TRBD2
TGTGCCAGCAGCTTTGGTACTAGCGGCACCATAGTGACCCAGTACTTC
CASSFGTSGTIVTQYF
>16|TRBJ1-6|.|TRBV3-1/TRBV3-2|TRBD1
TGTGCCAGCCGAGCGGGACAGGGCTCCTATAATTCACCCCTCCACTTT
CASRAGQGSYNSPLHF
>15|TRBJ1-5|.|TRBV5-6|TRBD1
TGTGCCAGCAGCCTTACAGGGGGCTATAATCAGCCCCAGCATTTT
CASSLTGGYNQPQHF
>15|TRBJ2-7|many|TRBV10-3|.
TGTGCCATCAGTGAGATTAAACAGAACCCCTACGAGCAGTACTTC
CAISEIKQNPYEQYF
>14|TRBJ1-1|.|TRBV5-5|.
TGTGCCAGCAGCTGGCCCGATGGGAGAACTGAAGCTTTCTTT
CASSWPDGRTEAFF
>16|TRBJ1-2|.|TRBV11-2|TRBD1
TGTGCCAGCAGCTCGTCCCGGGACAGGGCCAGCTATGGCTACACCTTC
CASSSSRDRASYGYTF
>15|TRBJ1-4|.|TRBV4-2|.
TGTGCCAGCAGCCAAGAGGCGGCAACTAATGAAAAACTGTTTTTT
CASSQEAATNEKLFF